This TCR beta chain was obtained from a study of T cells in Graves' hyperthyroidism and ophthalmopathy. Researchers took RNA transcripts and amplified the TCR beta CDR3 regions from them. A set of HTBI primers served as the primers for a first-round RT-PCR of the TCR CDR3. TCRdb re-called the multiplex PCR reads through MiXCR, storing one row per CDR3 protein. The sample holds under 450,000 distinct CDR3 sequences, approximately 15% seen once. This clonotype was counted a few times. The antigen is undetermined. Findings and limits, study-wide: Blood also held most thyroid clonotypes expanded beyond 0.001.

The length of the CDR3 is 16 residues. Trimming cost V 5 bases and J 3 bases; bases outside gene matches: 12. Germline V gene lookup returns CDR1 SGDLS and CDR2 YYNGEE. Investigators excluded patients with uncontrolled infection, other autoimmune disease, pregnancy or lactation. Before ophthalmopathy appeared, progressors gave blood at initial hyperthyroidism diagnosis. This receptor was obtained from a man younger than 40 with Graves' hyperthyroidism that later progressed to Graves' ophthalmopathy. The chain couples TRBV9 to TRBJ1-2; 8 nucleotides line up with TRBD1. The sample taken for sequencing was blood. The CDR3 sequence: CASSESARGPDYGYTF. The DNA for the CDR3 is TGTGCCAGCAGTGAGAGTGCCAGGGGGCCTGACTATGGCTACACCTTC. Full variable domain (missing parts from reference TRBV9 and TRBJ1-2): DSGVTQTPKHLITATGQRVTLRCSPRSGDLSVYWYQQSLDQGLQFLIQYYNGEERAKGNILERFSAQQFPDLHSELNLSSLELGDSALYFCASSESARGPDYGYTFGSGTRLTVV.